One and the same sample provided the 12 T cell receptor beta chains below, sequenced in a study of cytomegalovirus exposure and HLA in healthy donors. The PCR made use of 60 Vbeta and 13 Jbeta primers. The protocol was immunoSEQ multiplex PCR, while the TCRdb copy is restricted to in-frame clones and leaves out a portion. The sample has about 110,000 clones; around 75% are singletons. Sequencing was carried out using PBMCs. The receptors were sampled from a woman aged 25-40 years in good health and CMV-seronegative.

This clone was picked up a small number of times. Here the CDR3 reads CASSPDRSPTEAFF. As DNA, the CDR3 is TGCGCCAGCAGCCCGGACAGATCTCCCACTGAAGCTTTCTTT. The V and J genes are TRBV5-1 and TRBJ1-1; possible D gene TRBD1, 6 bases. Germline V gene lookup returns CDR1 SGHRS and CDR2 YFSETQ. V dropped 4 bases and J dropped 4 bases, with 14 bases sitting between them. This CDR3 is built from 14 residues.

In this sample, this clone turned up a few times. The DNA for the CDR3 is TGCGCCAGCAGCCAAGAGGTTGGCGGGGGACTAGGCTATGGCTACACCTTC. This codes for CASSQEVGGGLGYGYTF. J is TRBJ1-2 and V is TRBV4-1; D may be TRBD1 (5 bases). V dropped 0 bases and J dropped 4 bases, with 18 bases sitting between them. The CDR3 is made up of 17 amino acids. Germline values: CDR1 MGHRA, CDR2 YSYEKL.

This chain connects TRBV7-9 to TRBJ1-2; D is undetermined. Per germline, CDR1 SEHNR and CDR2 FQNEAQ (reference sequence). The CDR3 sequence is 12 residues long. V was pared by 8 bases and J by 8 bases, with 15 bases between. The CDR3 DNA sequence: TGTGCCAGCGCCCCGGAGTTGTCCGGCTACACCTTC. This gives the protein CASAPELSGYTF.

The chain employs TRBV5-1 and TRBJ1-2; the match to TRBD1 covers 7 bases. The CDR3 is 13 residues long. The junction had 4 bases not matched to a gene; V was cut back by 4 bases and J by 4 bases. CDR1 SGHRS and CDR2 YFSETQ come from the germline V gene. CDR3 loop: CASSGDRAYGYTF. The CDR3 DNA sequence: TGCGCCAGCAGCGGTGACAGGGCCTATGGCTACACCTTC.

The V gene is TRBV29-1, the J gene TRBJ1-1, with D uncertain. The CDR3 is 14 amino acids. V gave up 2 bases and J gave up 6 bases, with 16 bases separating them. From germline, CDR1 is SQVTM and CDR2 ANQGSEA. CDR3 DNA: TGCAGCGTTGAATGGCAGGCTTTAAGACCTGAAGCTTTCTTT. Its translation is CSVEWQALRPEAFF.

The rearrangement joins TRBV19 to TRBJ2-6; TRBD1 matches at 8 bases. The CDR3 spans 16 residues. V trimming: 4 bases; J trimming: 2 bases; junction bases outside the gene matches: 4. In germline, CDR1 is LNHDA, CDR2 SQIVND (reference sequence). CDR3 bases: TGTGCCAGTAGTAGTGAACAGGGGGCTGGGGCCAACGTCCTGACTTTC. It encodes CASSSEQGAGANVLTF.

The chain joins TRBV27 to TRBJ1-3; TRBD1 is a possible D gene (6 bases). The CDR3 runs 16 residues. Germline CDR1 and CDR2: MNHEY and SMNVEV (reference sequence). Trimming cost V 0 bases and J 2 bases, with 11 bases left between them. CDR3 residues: CASSLSQGSPGNTIYF. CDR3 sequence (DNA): TGTGCCAGCAGTTTATCGCAGGGGTCCCCTGGAAACACCATATATTTT.

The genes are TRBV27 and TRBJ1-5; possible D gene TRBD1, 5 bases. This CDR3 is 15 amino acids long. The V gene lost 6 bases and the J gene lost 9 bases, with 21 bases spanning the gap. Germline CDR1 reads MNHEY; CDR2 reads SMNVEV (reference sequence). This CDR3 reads CASRGEGRLDGPQHF. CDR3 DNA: TGTGCCAGCAGGGGGGAGGGCAGGTTAGATGGGCCCCAGCATTTT.

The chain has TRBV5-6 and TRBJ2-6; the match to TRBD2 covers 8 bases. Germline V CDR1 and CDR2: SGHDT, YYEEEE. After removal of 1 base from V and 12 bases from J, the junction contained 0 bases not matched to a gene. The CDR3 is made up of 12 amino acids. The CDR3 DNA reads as TGTGCCAGCAGCTTGCGGGGGGGCGTCCTGACTTTC. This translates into CASSLRGGVLTF.

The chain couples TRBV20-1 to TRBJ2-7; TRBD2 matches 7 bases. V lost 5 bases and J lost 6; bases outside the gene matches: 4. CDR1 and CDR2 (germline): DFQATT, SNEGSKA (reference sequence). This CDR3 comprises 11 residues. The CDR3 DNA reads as TGCAGTGCTGGGGGGGTTCGCGAGCAGTACTTC. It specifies CSAGGVREQYF.

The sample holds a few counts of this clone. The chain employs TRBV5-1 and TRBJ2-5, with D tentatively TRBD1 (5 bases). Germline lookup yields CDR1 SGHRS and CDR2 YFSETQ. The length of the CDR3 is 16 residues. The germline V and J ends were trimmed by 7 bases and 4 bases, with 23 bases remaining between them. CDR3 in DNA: TGCGCCAGCGCGGTCTTGGAGCAGGGTCCTGTAGAGACCCAGTACTTC. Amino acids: CASAVLEQGPVETQYF.

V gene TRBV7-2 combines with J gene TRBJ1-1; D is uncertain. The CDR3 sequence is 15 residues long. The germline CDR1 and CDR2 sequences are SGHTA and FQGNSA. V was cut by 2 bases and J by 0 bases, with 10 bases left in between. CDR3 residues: CASSLSASMNTEAFF. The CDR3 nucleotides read TGTGCCAGCAGCTTATCTGCAAGCATGAACACTGAAGCTTTCTTT.